This TCR beta chain was profiled in a study of blood T cell repertoires in COVID-19. Overall study: PBMCs, B-cell-depleted T cells, or T cells were the source of the cDNA or gDNA that made up the material.

The participants were between about 18 and 100 years old and came from about two dozen US areas. The authors' processing: Reference gene primers were amplified, and this amplification served to estimate nucleated cell counts. Sequencing was performed with immunoSEQ multiplex PCR; in TCRdb, only in-frame clones are kept and a portion is missing. Clone size and V and J calls were adopted from that table, with D and trimming inferred from the DNA. The profile shows 250,000 or so clones, roughly 80% of them singletons. CDR3 length: 15 residues. The V end was cut by 4 bases, the J end by 0 bases, with 9 bases between. Germline loops: CDR1 KGHDR, CDR2 SFDVKD.

This chain connects TRBV24-1 to TRBJ2-1; D perhaps matches TRBD2 (5 bases). The material sequenced was PBMCs or T cells enriched from blood (not recorded which). This TCR was sampled from a man aged 55 to 70 who had recovered from COVID-19. The CDR3 coding sequence is TGTGCCACCAGTGACGGACTGAACTCCTACAATGAGCAGTTCTTC. Amino acid sequence: CATSDGLNSYNEQFF.